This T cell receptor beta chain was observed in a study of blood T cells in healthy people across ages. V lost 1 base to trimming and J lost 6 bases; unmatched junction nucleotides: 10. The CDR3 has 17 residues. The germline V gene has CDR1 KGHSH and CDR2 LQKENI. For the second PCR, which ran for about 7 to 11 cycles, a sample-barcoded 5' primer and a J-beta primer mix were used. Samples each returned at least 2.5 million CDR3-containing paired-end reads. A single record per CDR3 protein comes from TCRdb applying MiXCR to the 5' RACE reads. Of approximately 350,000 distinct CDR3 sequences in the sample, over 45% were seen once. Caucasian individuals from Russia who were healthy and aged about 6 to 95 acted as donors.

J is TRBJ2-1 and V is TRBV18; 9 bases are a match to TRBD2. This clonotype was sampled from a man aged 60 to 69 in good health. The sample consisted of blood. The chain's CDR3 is CASSPRSFSGSSNEQFF. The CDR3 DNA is TGTGCCAGCTCACCACGAAGCTTTAGCGGGAGCTCCAATGAGCAGTTCTTC.